The 30 T cell receptor beta chains below were found in one sample sequenced in a study of blood T cell repertoires in COVID-19. Sequencing was performed with immunoSEQ multiplex PCR; in TCRdb, only in-frame clones are kept and a portion is missing. The repertoire holds some 150,000 clones, with around 80% as singletons. Sequenced: PBMCs or T cells enriched from blood (not recorded which). The source is a woman aged 18 to 35 who had been exposed to COVID-19.

This clone was counted once. This chain's CDR3 is CASSRRGEPQHF. The CDR3 DNA reads TGTGCCAGCTCACGACGCGGCGAGCCCCAGCATTTT. This chain connects TRBV18 to TRBJ1-5; no clear D. Germline-derived CDR1 and CDR2 are KGHSH and LQKENI. Between the trimmed V and J ends, which lost 4 bases and 8 bases, there was a span of 9 bases. The CDR3 is made up of 12 amino acids. Variable domain in full (rest from reference TRBV18 and TRBJ1-5): NAGVMQNPRHLVRRRGQEARLRCSPMKGHSHVYWYRQLPEEGLKFMVYLQKENIIDESGMPKERFSAEFPKEGPSILRIQQVVRGDSAAYFCASSRRGEPQHFGDGTRLSIL.

This chain uses TRBV7-9 with TRBJ1-1; TRBD1 agrees at 12 bases. CDR3 length equals 15 residues. Germline V gene sequence: CDR1 SEHNR, CDR2 FQNEAQ (reference sequence). V trimming: 4 bases; J trimming: 5 bases; junction bases outside the gene matches: 5. This CDR3 is CASSSRGQGATEAFF. In nucleotides, the CDR3 is TGTGCCAGCAGCTCCCGGGGACAGGGGGCGACTGAAGCTTTCTTT.

The chain combines TRBV4-2 with TRBJ1-4; D remains unclear. V gave up 0 bases and J gave up 8 bases, with 13 bases separating them. The CDR3 has 15 residues. Germline assignment: CDR1 LGHNA and CDR2 YNFKEQ. As DNA, the CDR3 is TGTGCCAGCAGCCAAGAGGTCGGGGTCGGGGAAAAACTGTTTTTT. This translates into CASSQEVGVGEKLFF.

This rearrangement joins TRBV7-3 to TRBJ2-7, with 7 positions matching TRBD1. The V segment lost 5 bases and the J segment 2 bases; nucleotides outside the gene matches: 6. CDR3 length: 14 amino acids. Germline loops: CDR1 SGHTA, CDR2 FQGTGA. CDR3 in amino acids: CASSLQGPPYEQYF. CDR3 nucleotides: TGTGCCAGCAGCCTACAGGGGCCCCCCTACGAGCAGTACTTC.

The rearrangement links TRBV5-1 to TRBJ2-5; D perhaps matches TRBD2 (6 bases). CDR3 length: 14 amino acids. Germline lookup yields CDR1 SGHRS and CDR2 YFSETQ. The V and J ends lost 1 base and 5 bases respectively, with 12 bases between them. The CDR3 spells CASSLPGAGETQYF. CDR3 coding DNA: TGCGCCAGCAGCTTGCCGGGAGCGGGCGAGACCCAGTACTTC.

The rearrangement joins TRBV29-1 to TRBJ2-7; 10 positions match TRBD2. Germline CDR1 is SQVTM and CDR2 is ANQGSEA. The V and J ends lost 5 bases and 2 bases, in that order; junction bases with no gene match: 9. This CDR3 is built from 15 residues. The CDR3 bases are TGCAGCGTTAAGGGAGGGACTAGCGAGGCCTACGAGCAGTACTTC. This translates into CSVKGGTSEAYEQYF.

The chain employs TRBV25-1 and TRBJ2-5; D gene ambiguous. The V gene lost 4 bases and the J gene lost 1 base, with 10 bases spanning the gap. This CDR3 is built from 14 residues. Germline V gene lookup returns CDR1 MGHDK and CDR2 SYGVNS. CDR3 sequence reads: CASSGGSPQETQYF. The DNA for the CDR3 is TGTGCCAGCAGTGGTGGTAGCCCCCAAGAGACCCAGTACTTC.

The V gene is TRBV27, the J gene TRBJ2-1; 9 bases map to TRBD1. The CDR3 length is 14 residues. J lost 8 bases, V lost 6 bases, and 8 bases had no gene match. Germline lookup yields CDR1 MNHEY and CDR2 SMNVEV (reference sequence). In nucleotides, the CDR3 is TGTGCCAGCAGGCCAGGGACAGGGCACGATGAGCAGTTCTTC. Translated: CASRPGTGHDEQFF.

The CDR3 reads CASSPGPGGSYNEQFF. Written as DNA, the CDR3 is TGCGCCAGCAGCCCGGGACCGGGAGGCTCCTACAATGAGCAGTTCTTC. The chain recombines TRBV5-1 with TRBJ2-1, with TRBD2 matching 7 bases. J lost 0 bases, V lost 4 bases, and 7 bases had no gene match. Germline values: CDR1 SGHRS, CDR2 YFSETQ. This CDR3 is built from 16 residues.

The chain links TRBV5-1 to TRBJ1-5; TRBD1 agrees at 7 bases. From germline, CDR1 is SGHRS and CDR2 YFSETQ. CDR3 length: 14 residues. Trimming cost V 0 bases and J 6 bases; bases outside gene matches: 3. Here the CDR3 reads CASSLVAGGQPQHF. Here the CDR3 DNA reads TGCGCCAGCAGCTTGGTGGCAGGGGGTCAGCCCCAGCATTTT.

This rearrangement joins TRBV30 to TRBJ1-2, with 7 positions matching TRBD1. There are 12 residues in the CDR3. The V gene's germline CDR1 is GTSNPN and CDR2 SVGIG (reference sequence). The V gene end was trimmed by 5 bases and the J gene end by 4 bases; junction bases not matched to a gene: 4. The CDR3 nucleotides are TGTGCCTGGGGACAGGTGGGCTATGGCTACACCTTC. Residues: CAWGQVGYGYTF.

This chain joins TRBV3-1 (or the pseudogene TRBV3-2) and TRBJ2-7; 8 bases match TRBD2. V was clipped by 2 bases and J by 5 bases; unmatched bases: 8. This CDR3 spans 15 amino acids. Germline CDR1 reads LGHDT; CDR2 reads YNNKEL (reference sequence). This chain's CDR3 is CASSQLSGSRNEQYF. The CDR3 region has the DNA TGTGCCAGCAGCCAACTAAGCGGGAGTCGCAACGAGCAGTACTTC.

The chain combines TRBV7-9 with TRBJ2-5, with no clear D. V lost 7 bases and J lost 4, with 28 bases in between. The CDR3 runs 18 residues. Germline lookup yields CDR1 SEHNR and CDR2 FQNEAQ (reference sequence). CDR3 coding DNA: TGTGCCAGCACCCACCCCGTCCGTGGCGGAGTCGCAGCAGAGACCCAGTACTTC. It translates to CASTHPVRGGVAAETQYF.

The rearrangement links TRBV29-1 to TRBJ1-1, with D possibly being TRBD1 (5 bases). The V end was cut by 1 base, the J end by 6 bases, with 9 bases between. The CDR3 is 12 amino acids. From germline, CDR1 is SQVTM and CDR2 ANQGSEA. CDR3 bases: TGCAGCGTTGAAGCGGACAAGTCTGAAGCTTTCTTT. It yields the protein CSVEADKSEAFF.

The CDR3 sequence: CASSLEQGFSGYTF. CDR3 in DNA: TGCGCCAGCAGCTTGGAACAGGGGTTCTCCGGCTACACCTTC. The chain combines TRBV5-1 with TRBJ1-2; 7 nucleotides agree with TRBD1. The V segment lost 0 bases and the J segment 8 bases; nucleotides outside the gene matches: 7. The germline V gene has CDR1 SGHRS and CDR2 YFSETQ. CDR3 length: 14 residues.

This rearrangement joins TRBV5-1 to TRBJ1-3; the D is unclear. V was clipped by 4 bases and J by 0 bases, with 11 bases between them. This CDR3 is 15 amino acids long. Germline-derived CDR1 and CDR2 are SGHRS and YFSETQ. The CDR3 reads CASSRSRSSGNTIYF. The CDR3 DNA sequence: TGCGCCAGCAGCAGATCCAGGTCCTCTGGAAACACCATATATTTT.

V usage is TRBV19 and J usage is TRBJ1-2; the D is unclear. Trimming pared 1 base from V and 0 bases from J, leaving 9 bases between. The germline V gene encodes CDR1 LNHDA and CDR2 SQIVND (reference sequence). This CDR3 is built from 15 residues. The CDR3 is CASSIVSTSNYGYTF. The CDR3 DNA reads TGTGCCAGTAGTATAGTTTCCACTTCTAACTATGGCTACACCTTC.

The chain couples TRBV18 to TRBJ2-4, with TRBD2 matching 7 bases. This CDR3 is 14 amino acids long. CDR1 KGHSH and CDR2 LQKENI come from the germline V gene. V lost 6 bases and J lost 1; bases outside the gene matches: 3. CDR3 amino acids: CASSDGGAKNIQYF. The CDR3 DNA is TGTGCCAGCTCTGACGGGGGGGCCAAAAACATTCAGTACTTC.

This clone was observed a handful of times. J is TRBJ2-1 and V is TRBV7-9; 9 bases fit TRBD2. CDR1 is SEHNR, CDR2 FQNEAQ, per germline (reference sequence). The CDR3 is made up of 14 amino acids. Trimming at V came to 5 bases and at J to 5 bases, leaving 4 bases not matched to a gene. The CDR3 sequence is CASSPSGTNNEQFF. The CDR3 region has the DNA TGTGCCAGCAGCCCTAGCGGGACTAACAATGAGCAGTTCTTC. The full variable domain, rest sourced from reference TRBV7-9 and TRBJ2-1, is DTGVSQNPRHKITKRGQNVTFRCDPISEHNRLYWYRQTLGQGPEFLTYFQNEAQLEKSRLLSDRFSAERPKGSFSTLEIQRTEQGDSAMYLCASSPSGTNNEQFFGPGTRLTVL.

This chain links TRBV5-4 with TRBJ2-5; 8 positions match TRBD1. The V gene's germline CDR1 is SGHNT and CDR2 YYREEE (reference sequence). V was pared by 4 bases and J by 3 bases, with 11 bases of the junction left unmatched. CDR3 length: 16 amino acids. The DNA of the CDR3 is TGTGCCAGCAGCGGGGGACCGGGACAGGTTAAAGAGACCCAGTACTTC. Its translation: CASSGGPGQVKETQYF.

Only one count was recorded for this clone. This rearrangement joins TRBV11-2 to TRBJ2-3, with 12 bases fitting TRBD1. This CDR3 is 19 amino acids long. Per the germline V gene, CDR1 is SGHAT and CDR2 is FQNNGV. V was pared by 4 bases and J by 2 bases, with 13 bases of the junction left unmatched. CDR3 sequence: CASSSRDRGRGLLTDTQYF. CDR3 bases: TGTGCCAGCAGCTCGAGGGACAGGGGGCGAGGACTACTCACAGATACGCAGTATTTT.

This rearrangement joins TRBV27 to TRBJ1-2; 11 bases align to TRBD1. The V gene end was trimmed by 5 bases and the J gene end by 7 bases; junction bases not matched to a gene: 9. Looked up from germline, CDR1 is MNHEY and CDR2 is SMNVEV (reference sequence). This CDR3 region has 15 residues. CDR3 DNA: TGTGCCAGCAGTAGCGTCGGGACAGGGGGTGGTGGCTACACCTTC. The encoded protein is CASSSVGTGGGGYTF.

The chain employs TRBV18 and TRBJ2-1; the D gene is possibly TRBD1 (5 bases). Germline V gene lookup returns CDR1 KGHSH and CDR2 LQKENI. The germline V and J ends were trimmed by 4 bases and 4 bases, with 11 bases remaining between them. This CDR3 region has 14 residues. The CDR3 coding sequence is TGTGCCAGCTCACGGCTTGACAGTTACAATGAGCAGTTCTTC. Translated, it gives CASSRLDSYNEQFF.

This clone was seen a handful of times. The chain is built from TRBV4-2 and TRBJ2-5; TRBD2 might be the D (6 bases). Germline CDR1 reads LGHNA; CDR2 reads YNFKEQ. CDR3 length equals 14 residues. The V end was cut by 0 bases, the J end by 4 bases, with 9 bases between. The CDR3 coding sequence is TGTGCCAGCAGCCAAGATTGGGGGGTAGAGACCCAGTACTTC. Its translation is CASSQDWGVETQYF.

The chain carries TRBV2 and TRBJ2-7; perhaps TRBD1 as D (6 bases). Trimming cost V 6 bases and J 9 bases, with 18 bases left between them. CDR1 is SNHLY and CDR2 is FYNNEI in the germline V gene. The CDR3 totals 13 residues. In DNA form, the CDR3 reads TGTGCCAGCAGCCCAGACGGGACAAGGGTGCAGTACTTC. It specifies CASSPDGTRVQYF.

The chain employs TRBV3-1 (or the pseudogene TRBV3-2) and TRBJ2-2; D unclear. V was clipped by 3 bases and J by 0 bases, with 5 bases between them. Per the germline V gene, CDR1 is LGHDT and CDR2 is YNNKEL (reference sequence). The CDR3 totals 14 residues. The CDR3 nucleotides read TGTGCCAGCAGCCAGGCCGCGAACACCGGGGAGCTGTTTTTT. Residues: CASSQAANTGELFF.

V and J are TRBV12-3 or TRBV12-4 and TRBJ1-1, with D uncertain. Trimming pared 0 bases from V and 7 bases from J, leaving 6 bases between. The CDR3 runs 12 residues. CDR3 coding DNA: TGTGCCAGCAGTTTAGCGTTGAGTGAAGCTTTCTTT. Its translation: CASSLALSEAFF.

The chain carries TRBV28 and TRBJ2-2; tentative D call: TRBD1 (5 bases). Trimming took off 3 bases at V and 0 bases at J, with 17 bases between the two ends. The CDR3 has 18 residues. Germline CDR1 MDHEN, CDR2 SYDVKM. The CDR3, as DNA: TGTGCCAGCAGTTTTTACTGGGGCTCAACCCCGAACACCGGGGAGCTGTTTTTT. Its protein product is CASSFYWGSTPNTGELFF.

There are a few counts of this clone. The J gene is TRBJ1-6, the V gene TRBV6-4, with 8 bases matching TRBD1. V lost 6 bases to trimming and J lost 5 bases; unmatched junction nucleotides: 6. The germline CDR1 and CDR2 sequences are MRHNA and SNTAGT. The CDR3 length is 15 residues. The CDR3 loop reads CASRVDRANNSPLHF. The CDR3, as DNA: TGTGCCAGCAGGGTGGACAGGGCGAATAATTCACCCCTCCACTTT.

This sequence joins TRBV5-1 and TRBJ1-1, with 7 bases matching TRBD1. The V segment lost 4 bases and the J segment 7 bases; nucleotides outside the gene matches: 10. CDR3 length equals 14 residues. CDR1 SGHRS and CDR2 YFSETQ come from the germline V gene. CDR3 nucleotide sequence: TGCGCCAGCAGCAAAGACAGGGAAGGTGGTGAAGCTTTCTTT. Translating it yields CASSKDREGGEAFF.